A selection of T cell receptor beta chains follows, all from one sample in a study of human T cells and chemical hapten exposure. TCRdb passed the RACE reads through MiXCR, listing each CDR3 protein once. The table lists under 45,000 distinct CDR3 sequences, more than 9% of them singletons, with about 6% in the top ten. Sample: whole blood, taken in connection with sensitization to the hapten diphenylcyclopropenone (DPC). All receptors derive from a man aged 25-45 years with alopecia areata. Some clones in this sample may be carry-over from other donors' samples. The CDR3 runs from the conserved cysteine through the conserved F or W. Fields, in order: CDR3 protein, CDR3 DNA, clone size, V gene, J gene, D gene. D genes are given only for firm matches. Some rows have no size entry. The others give once, few or many, or a class for an expanded clone.

CDR3: CASSASRSGNTIYF; DNA: TGCGCCAGCAGTGCCTCCCGCTCTGGAAACACCATATATTTT; size: many; V: TRBV10-2; J: TRBJ1-3; D: .
CDR3: CASTITGTGGLYGYTF; DNA: TGTGCCAGCACCATAACCGGGACAGGGGGCCTCTATGGCTACACCTTC; size: many; V: TRBV6-5; J: TRBJ1-2; D: TRBD1
CDR3: CASSHTGRDYEQYF; DNA: TGTGCCAGCAGCCATACCGGGAGGGACTACGAGCAGTACTTC; size: few; V: TRBV5-4; J: TRBJ2-7; D: TRBD2
CDR3: CASSPLRGQIGLF; DNA: TGTGCCAGCAGTCCCCTCAGGGGGCAGATAGGCCTCTTT; size: many; V: TRBV9; J: TRBJ1-1; D: TRBD1
CDR3: CASNGYRRDAGELFF; DNA: TGTGCCAGTAACGGGTACAGGAGGGATGCCGGGGAGCTGTTTTTT; size: .; V: TRBV19; J: TRBJ2-2; D: .
CDR3: CSAPLGAVSGANVLTF; DNA: TGCAGTGCTCCACTGGGGGCGGTCTCTGGGGCCAACGTCCTGACTTTC; size: .; V: TRBV20-1; J: TRBJ2-6; D: .
CDR3: CASTGQADGANVLTF; DNA: TGTGCCAGCACCGGACAGGCGGACGGGGCCAACGTCCTGACTTTC; size: many; V: TRBV18; J: TRBJ2-6; D: TRBD1
CDR3: CASSLRRLAGGADTQYF; DNA: TGTGCCAGCAGCTTAAGGAGACTAGCGGGAGGTGCAGATACGCAGTATTTT; size: many; V: TRBV7-3; J: TRBJ2-3; D: TRBD2
CDR3: CASSRLAGGPPDTQYF; DNA: TGTGCCAGCAGCAGACTAGCGGGAGGCCCTCCGGATACGCAGTATTTT; size: many; V: TRBV6-2/TRBV6-3; J: TRBJ2-3; D: TRBD2
CDR3: CASSPPLQGSPYEQYF; DNA: TGTGCCAGCTCACCACCGTTACAGGGGTCCCCCTACGAGCAGTACTTC; size: .; V: TRBV18; J: TRBJ2-7; D: TRBD1
CDR3: CASSETGTVSLSGLRRTFQYF; DNA: TGTGCCAGCAGCGAAACCGGGACAGTTTCACTAAGCGGACTAAGGCGCACGTTCCAGTACTTC; size: few; V: TRBV7-3; J: TRBJ2-7; D: .
CDR3: CASSEQVLVGELFF; DNA: TGTGCCAGCAGTGAACAGGTTCTGGTAGGGGAGCTGTTTTTT; size: many; V: TRBV2; J: TRBJ2-2; D: .
CDR3: CASTDHGGYNEQFF; DNA: TGTGCCAGCACCGACCACGGAGGCTACAATGAGCAGTTCTTC; size: .; V: TRBV6-5; J: TRBJ2-1; D: .
CDR3: CASSLDDTMEAFF; DNA: TGTGCCAGCAGCTTAGATGACACCATGGAAGCTTTCTTT; size: .; V: TRBV11-2; J: TRBJ1-1; D: .
CDR3: CASSYSSGGTEAFF; DNA: TGTGCCAGCAGTTACTCATCGGGGGGCACTGAAGCTTTCTTT; size: few; V: TRBV6-6; J: TRBJ1-1; D: .
CDR3: CASSQGPTGRSPLHF; DNA: TGCGCCAGCAGCCAAGGTCCAACAGGAAGATCACCCCTCCACTTT; size: many; V: TRBV4-3; J: TRBJ1-6; D: .
CDR3: CASSARQAMNTEAFF; DNA: TGTGCCAGCAGTGCAAGACAGGCAATGAACACTGAAGCTTTCTTT; size: .; V: TRBV2; J: TRBJ1-1; D: .
CDR3: CASPNEQFF; DNA: TGTGCCAGCCCGAACGAGCAGTTCTTC; size: .; V: TRBV7-9; J: TRBJ2-1; D: .